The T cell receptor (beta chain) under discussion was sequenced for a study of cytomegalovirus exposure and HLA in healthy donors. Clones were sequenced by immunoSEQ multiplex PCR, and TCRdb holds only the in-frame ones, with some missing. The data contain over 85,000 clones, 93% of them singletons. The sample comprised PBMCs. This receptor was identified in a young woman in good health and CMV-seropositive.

The DNA for the CDR3 is TGTGCCAGCAGCGTAGTTAACAGGGCGACTGAAGCTTTCTTT. Its protein is CASSVVNRATEAFF. This chain uses TRBV9 with TRBJ1-1, with a weak D call TRBD1 (6 bases). CDR1 and CDR2 from the germline V gene are SGDLS and YYNGEE. The V end lost 0 bases, the J end lost 5 bases, and 11 bases lay between the germline ends. There are 14 residues in the CDR3.